The TCR beta chain described here comes from a study of Ad26.COV2.S vaccination and SARS-CoV-2 variants. Using immunoSEQ multiplex PCR, the repertoire was profiled, and TCRdb retains in-frame clones only, with some absent. The table has about 180,000 clones, 70% to 90% seen once. Trimming cost V 7 bases and J 7 bases, with 11 bases left between them. This CDR3 has 12 residues. The source material was peripheral blood, sampled after recovery from COVID-19. This receptor was obtained from a human donor who had recovered from COVID-19. This chain links TRBV6-7 with TRBJ2-1; D is undetermined. TRBV6-7 is recorded as an ORF, its role being uncertain. The CDR3 loop reads CASTSHRNEQFF. Here the CDR3 DNA reads TGTGCCAGCACCTCGCACCGGAATGAGCAGTTCTTC.